This T cell receptor beta chain was documented in a study of blood T cell repertoires in COVID-19. Study in general: Samples came from the United States, Italy and Spain, spanning acute and convalescent COVID-19. PBMCs, B-cell-depleted T cells, or T cells were the source of the cDNA or gDNA that made up the material.

This table comes from immunoSEQ multiplex PCR, and its TCRdb copy is limited to in-frame clones, with some not included. Found here are some 190,000 clones, 75% to 90% of them singletons; the top ten hold 2% to 2.5%. This clone was found once. The CDR3 totals 23 residues. Germline V gives CDR1 MNHNY, CDR2 SVGAGI (reference sequence). Trimming took 6 bases from V and 0 from J, leaving 36 bases between them. The sequencing sample was made of PBMCs or T cells enriched from blood (not recorded which). The TCR originated in a woman aged 40-49 years with acute COVID-19. V is TRBV6-6 and J is TRBJ1-5; D uncertain. CDR3 bases: TGTGCCAGCAGCTCTCCCCGTACCGGTGTAGGGCGGGCTTCAGTGAATAGCAATCAGCCCCAGCATTTT. As protein: CASSSPRTGVGRASVNSNQPQHF.